A selection of T cell receptor beta chains follows, all from one sample in a study of regulatory T cells in long-lasting Graves disease. MiXCR, applied by TCRdb to the multiplex PCR reads, yields one record per CDR3 protein. The table lists approximately 360,000 distinct CDR3 sequences, 20% to 25% of them singletons. This material consisted of peripheral blood mononuclear cells (PBMCs), taken when the disease was refractory, from a patient treated with antithyroid drugs. These TCRs come from a woman aged 40 to 55 with Graves disease. Both conserved end residues are part of each CDR3. The D gene is left open where the match is weak. For some rows the clone size is stated as once, few or many, or as a class when expanded; others skip it.

>few|TRBJ2-7|TRBV20-1|NA
TGCAGTGCTAGAAGGGGGGGCGAGCAGTACTTC
CSARRGGEQYF
>NA|TRBJ2-1|TRBV29-1|TRBD2
TGCAGCGTTAACGGGAGGAGCTCCTACAATGAGCAGTTCTTC
CSVNGRSSYNEQFF
>many|TRBJ1-1|TRBV12-3/TRBV12-4|NA
TGTGCCAGCAGTTTTTCCGGCACTGAAGCTTTCTTT
CASSFSGTEAFF
>many|TRBJ2-3|TRBV7-9|NA
TGTGCCAGCAGCTTAGTAGGTAGCACAGATACGCAGTATTTT
CASSLVGSTDTQYF
>many|TRBJ2-7|TRBV6-1|NA
TGTGCCAGCAGTGATAGGGCAGGCGTTGGCTACGAGCAGTACTTC
CASSDRAGVGYEQYF
>NA|TRBJ2-3|TRBV12-3/TRBV12-4|NA
TGTGCCAGCAGTTTGCGTATGGGCACAGATACGCAGTATTTT
CASSLRMGTDTQYF
>NA|TRBJ2-7|TRBV5-1|NA
TGCGCCAGCAGCCCCGCCCGACTAGGAACCAACGAGCAGTACTTC
CASSPARLGTNEQYF
>NA|TRBJ2-6|TRBV9|TRBD1
TGTGCCAGCAGCGTCCGGGACAGGGGCTCTGGGGCCAACGTCCTGACTTTC
CASSVRDRGSGANVLTF
>few|TRBJ2-7|TRBV20-1|TRBD1
TGCAGTGCTCAGACAGGGATGTGGGAGCAGTACTTC
CSAQTGMWEQYF
>few|TRBJ1-2|TRBV28|NA
TGTGCCAGCAGTTTAGGGTTTGAGAGGGATGGCTACACCTTC
CASSLGFERDGYTF
>many|TRBJ1-2|TRBV6-1|TRBD1
TGTGCCAGCAGTCCCCCCGGGACAGATATTAACTATGGCTACACCTTC
CASSPPGTDINYGYTF
>NA|TRBJ2-1|TRBV28|TRBD2
TGTGCCAGCAGGCTTATACTAGGACTAGCGGGATATAATGAGCAGTTCTTC
CASRLILGLAGYNEQFF
>many|TRBJ1-6|TRBV20-1|NA
TGCAGTGCTAGGGGGGCGAGCTCCTATAATTCACCCCTCCACTTT
CSARGASSYNSPLHF
>many|TRBJ1-1|TRBV7-9|NA
TGTGCCAGCAGCCGCCGACCTGGCACTGAAGCTTTCTTT
CASSRRPGTEAFF
>NA|TRBJ2-1|TRBV11-1|TRBD2
TGTGCCAGCAGCTTAAAAGCGGGAGTATTCTTGGGGTACAATGAGCAGTTCTTC
CASSLKAGVFLGYNEQFF
>NA|TRBJ1-1|TRBV11-2|TRBD1
TGTGCCAGCAGCTCGGACAGGGCGAGCGTGGGCACTGAAGCTTTCTTT
CASSSDRASVGTEAFF
>many|TRBJ1-5|TRBV20-1|NA
TGCAGTGCCACCACACAGGAGGATCAGCCCCAGCATTTT
CSATTQEDQPQHF
>few|TRBJ2-7|TRBV20-1|NA
TGCAGTGCTAGGCCCACCGTAGGGGGGCGTGTGCAGTACTTC
CSARPTVGGRVQYF
>few|TRBJ1-2|TRBV19|TRBD1
TGTGCCAGTACTTCGCCGTCAGGGGGCGATGGCTACACCTTC
CASTSPSGGDGYTF
>once|TRBJ2-3|TRBV12-5|TRBD2
TGTGCTAGTGGTTTTAACGGGACTAGCGGGAGAATGGCAGATACGCAGTATTTT
CASGFNGTSGRMADTQYF
>many|TRBJ2-4|TRBV12-3/TRBV12-4|NA
TGTGCCAGCAGCCAAAGCGGTCTAGCCAAAAACATTCAGTACTTC
CASSQSGLAKNIQYF
>few|TRBJ1-3|TRBV3-1|TRBD1
TGTGCCAGCAGTCCGCATGGGACAGGATCATACACCATATATTTT
CASSPHGTGSYTIYF
>few|TRBJ2-4|TRBV4-1|NA
TGCGCCAGCAGCCATCTTCTAGAGGAGGGATACATTCAGTACTTC
CASSHLLEEGYIQYF
>NA|TRBJ2-1|TRBV29-1|NA
TGCAGCGTTGTGAGGGTCAGCTCCTACAATGAGCAGTTCTTC
CSVVRVSSYNEQFF
>NA|TRBJ1-3|TRBV19|TRBD1
TGTGCCAGTAGTATATCCAGGGGGACTGGAAACACCATATATTTT
CASSISRGTGNTIYF
>few|TRBJ2-2|TRBV29-1|NA
TGCAGCGTTAACCTAGGAGGGACCGGGGAGCTGTTTTTT
CSVNLGGTGELFF
>few|TRBJ2-7|TRBV6-5|TRBD2
TGTGCCAGCAGTTACTCGTCTAGCGGGAGGGCCGAGACCTACGAGCAGTACTTC
CASSYSSSGRAETYEQYF
>many|TRBJ1-2|TRBV29-1|NA
TGCAGCGTGGGAGATGTCTATGGCTACACCTTC
CSVGDVYGYTF
>many|TRBJ1-2|TRBV28|NA
TGTGCCACCCGCCCGGGGAGGGTGACTAACTATGGCTACACCTTC
CATRPGRVTNYGYTF